Presented here are 4 T cell receptor beta chains from one specimen sequenced in a study of Ad26.COV2.S vaccination and SARS-CoV-2 variants. The treatment is: over 15 received Ad26.COV2.S at low or high dose, single or two shots; about 5 received placebo; per-sample allocation not given. Sampling occurred on day 63 after the first vaccine or placebo injection. The data were produced by immunoSEQ multiplex PCR, yet TCRdb's version contains in-frame clones alone and is incomplete. The top ten clones hold roughly 13% of a sample with about 480,000 clones, roughly 87% of them seen once. Source: peripheral blood, taken in a trial of Ad26.COV2.S vaccine versus placebo. These receptors originate from a person between 18 and 60 years old who received the Ad26.COV2.S COVID-19 vaccine or a placebo.

V gene TRBV27 combines with J gene TRBJ2-1, with D tentatively TRBD2 (6 bases). In germline, CDR1 is MNHEY, CDR2 SMNVEV (reference sequence). Between the trimmed V and J ends, which lost 8 bases and 7 bases, there was a span of 9 bases. The CDR3 is 11 amino acids. CDR3 sequence reads: CASGRGNEQFF. Written as DNA, the CDR3 is TGTGCCAGCGGTCGGGGGAATGAGCAGTTCTTC.

The chain carries TRBV5-6 and TRBJ1-1; the D is unclear. V shed 0 bases and J shed 8 bases, with 11 bases lying between them. CDR3 length: 13 amino acids. Per the germline V gene, CDR1 is SGHDT and CDR2 is YYEEEE. In DNA, the CDR3 is TGTGCCAGCAGCTTGGCCGGGGTCGGCGAAGCTTTCTTT. Its protein is CASSLAGVGEAFF.

This clone was picked up a small number of times. The V call is TRBV28, the J call TRBJ1-6; 8 positions match TRBD1. V gave up 7 bases and J gave up 8 bases; unmatched junction bases: 10. Germline CDR1 is MDHEN and CDR2 is SYDVKM. CDR3 length: 15 amino acids. CDR3 sequence (DNA): TGTGCCAGCAAACCCGGACAGGGTGTTTATTCACCCCTCCACTTT. This encodes CASKPGQGVYSPLHF.

This chain joins TRBV27 and TRBJ1-1, with 9 bases aligning to TRBD1. Germline V gene data show CDR1 as MNHEY and CDR2 as SMNVEV (reference sequence). The CDR3 contains 15 residues. V was pared by 6 bases and J by 3 bases, with 8 bases of the junction left unmatched. Here the CDR3 reads CASRLRDRVDTEAFF. The CDR3 nucleotides are TGTGCCAGCAGACTCCGGGACAGGGTTGACACTGAAGCTTTCTTT.